A single sample gave rise to the 18 T cell receptor beta chains below, sequenced in a study of T cells after yellow fever vaccination. TCRdb itself ran the 5' RACE reads through MiXCR, one entry per CDR3 protein. The table has about 400,000 distinct CDR3 sequences, roughly 11% seen once. The sample consisted of PBMCs, taken on the day of the first yellow fever vaccination. The receptors here all came from a man younger than 35 who received the YFV17D yellow fever vaccine.

The gene calls are TRBV7-9 and TRBJ1-1; D possibly corresponds to TRBD1 (5 bases). The CDR3 contains 13 residues. V lost 5 bases and J 12 bases, leaving 19 bases between the germline ends. The germline CDR1 and CDR2 sequences are SEHNR and FQNEAQ (reference sequence). CDR3 nucleotide sequence: TGTGCCAGCAGCCCCCGGGGTGGCAGGGTTTCTTTCTTT. This translates into CASSPRGGRVSFF. Looking up the rest from reference TRBV7-9 and TRBJ1-1 gives the full variable domain: DTGVSQNPRHKITKRGQNVTFRCDPISEHNRLYWYRQTLGQGPEFLTYFQNEAQLEKSRLLSDRFSAERPKGSFSTLEIQRTEQGDSAMYLCASSPRGGRVSFFGQGTRLTVV.

This clonotype has a count of ten or more. The V and J genes are TRBV20-1 and TRBJ1-4, with D possibly being TRBD1 (6 bases). Germline CDR1 reads DFQATT; CDR2 reads SNEGSKA (reference sequence). The CDR3 runs 13 residues. Between the trimmed V and J ends, which lost 6 bases and 7 bases, there was a span of 15 bases. The CDR3 bases are TGCAGTGCCCCAGGGGTGGTGGGTGAAAAACTGTTTTTT. Protein: CSAPGVVGEKLFF.

This clonotype came up many times. This rearrangement joins TRBV7-2 to TRBJ1-2; D remains ambiguous. V gave up 1 base and J gave up 7 bases, with 7 bases separating them. From germline, CDR1 is SGHTA and CDR2 FQGNSA. There are 12 residues in the CDR3. The CDR3 protein is CASSLDDVGYTF. In nucleotides, the CDR3 is TGTGCCAGCAGCTTAGATGACGTTGGCTACACCTTC.

The rearrangement joins TRBV11-2 to TRBJ2-2; D is uncertain. Trimming cost V 0 bases and J 6 bases, with 8 bases left between them. CDR1 is SGHAT and CDR2 is FQNNGV in the germline V gene. CDR3 length: 14 amino acids. This CDR3 reads CASSLDSSAGELFF. For the CDR3, the DNA is TGTGCCAGCAGCTTAGACAGCTCGGCCGGGGAGCTGTTTTTT.

This chain connects TRBV5-4 to TRBJ1-1; D perhaps matches TRBD1 (5 bases). The CDR3 extends over 16 amino acids. The V gene lost 1 base and the J gene lost 0 bases, with 13 bases spanning the gap. Germline lookup yields CDR1 SGHNT and CDR2 YYREEE (reference sequence). The CDR3 here is CASSLYGADMNTEAFF. The CDR3 DNA follows: TGTGCCAGCAGCTTGTACGGGGCAGACATGAACACTGAAGCTTTCTTT.

The sample holds a few counts of this clonotype. The rearrangement uses TRBV2 and TRBJ2-1, with D possibly being TRBD1 (8 bases). Germline CDR1 is SNHLY and CDR2 is FYNNEI. Trimming removed 5 bases at V and 9 bases at J, with 17 bases between. The CDR3 has 14 residues. The CDR3: CASSLLTGGGEQFF. The CDR3 region has the DNA TGTGCCAGCAGTCTACTCACAGGGGGGGGTGAGCAGTTCTTC.

In its sample, this clonotype was seen a few times. The chain carries TRBV3-1 and TRBJ2-7, with D maybe TRBD2 (6 bases). V was trimmed by 2 bases and J by 0 bases, leaving 8 bases between them. Germline CDR1 and CDR2: LGHDT and YNNKEL (reference sequence). This CDR3 is built from 14 residues. For the CDR3, the DNA is TGTGCCAGCAGCCAACGGGGGTCCTCCTACGAGCAGTACTTC. Amino acid sequence: CASSQRGSSYEQYF.

This clonotype appeared many times. The chain employs TRBV5-1 and TRBJ2-3, with 10 bases matching TRBD1. With 3 bases clipped from V and 3 bases from J, the junction kept 4 bases outside the gene matches. The CDR3 runs 15 residues. Germline V gene lookup returns CDR1 SGHRS and CDR2 YFSETQ. CDR3 amino acids: CASSWTGGGTDTQYF. The CDR3 coding sequence is TGCGCCAGCAGCTGGACAGGGGGGGGGACAGATACGCAGTATTTT.

This clonotype was seen more than once but under ten times. This chain connects TRBV18 to TRBJ2-5; TRBD2 might be the D (7 bases). Looked up from germline, CDR1 is KGHSH and CDR2 is LQKENI. V lost 2 bases to trimming and J lost 1 base, with 8 bases between them. The CDR3 totals 14 residues. CDR3 region: CASSPAGAQETQYF. In DNA, the CDR3 is TGTGCCAGCTCACCAGCGGGGGCCCAAGAGACCCAGTACTTC.

The rearrangement links TRBV12-3 or TRBV12-4 to TRBJ2-3, with unresolved D. Trimming took 7 bases from V and 4 from J, leaving 9 bases between them. There are 12 residues in the CDR3. CDR3 residues: CASTPWADTQYF. The CDR3 nucleotides read TGTGCCAGCACTCCTTGGGCAGATACGCAGTATTTT.

This clonotype showed up just a few times. V and J are TRBV25-1 and TRBJ2-1; 14 bases align to TRBD2. Germline-derived CDR1 and CDR2 are MGHDK and SYGVNS. CDR3 size: 18 residues. V shed 7 bases and J 2 bases; nucleotides not matched to a gene: 10. CDR3 nucleotides: TGTGCCAGCACAACCTGGGGACTAGCGGGGGACACCTACAATGAGCAGTTCTTC. Amino acid sequence: CASTTWGLAGDTYNEQFF.

This clonotype was seen a few times. The rearrangement uses TRBV15 and TRBJ2-2; a possible D gene is TRBD1 (6 bases). This CDR3 spans 15 amino acids. CDR1 and CDR2 (germline): LNHNV, YYDKDF (reference sequence). Deletions cut 1 base from V and 4 bases from J, with 10 bases between. This CDR3 reads CATSRGGGLTGELFF. The CDR3 DNA reads as TGTGCCACCAGCAGAGGTGGGGGCCTCACCGGGGAGCTGTTTTTT.

The gene calls are TRBV5-1 and TRBJ2-1; TRBD2 aligns across 15 bases. CDR1 is SGHRS and CDR2 is YFSETQ in the germline V gene. This CDR3 region has 16 residues. J gave up 8 bases and V 4 bases, and 7 bases lay outside the gene matches. The CDR3 loop is CASSVGLAGGGDEQFF. The CDR3 DNA is TGCGCCAGCAGCGTGGGACTAGCGGGGGGAGGGGATGAGCAGTTCTTC.

Ten or more counts support this clonotype. The rearrangement uses TRBV5-1 and TRBJ2-5, with 8 bases matching TRBD2. The CDR3 length is 15 residues. V lost 4 bases, J lost 4 bases, and 9 bases stayed unmatched. Germline lookup yields CDR1 SGHRS and CDR2 YFSETQ. CDR3 protein: CASSMGLVSGETQYF. CDR3 nucleotide sequence: TGCGCCAGCAGCATGGGACTAGTGAGTGGAGAGACCCAGTACTTC.

The chain has TRBV12-3 or TRBV12-4 and TRBJ2-1; 7 bases fit TRBD2. Trimming removed 2 bases from V and 5 bases from J; junction bases left unmatched: 6. This CDR3 has 15 residues. The CDR3 is CASSLFPRGDNEQFF. CDR3 DNA: TGTGCCAGCAGTTTATTCCCCCGGGGGGACAATGAGCAGTTCTTC.

The chain uses TRBV4-1 and TRBJ2-2; 14 nucleotides align to TRBD2. The CDR3 spans 15 residues. Germline loops: CDR1 MGHRA, CDR2 YSYEKL. Trimming took 5 bases from V and 6 from J; bases not matched to a gene: 2. The CDR3 DNA sequence: TGCGCCAGCAGCAGACTAGCGGGGGGGTCCGGGGAGCTGTTTTTT. Its translation: CASSRLAGGSGELFF.

The chain employs TRBV19 and TRBJ2-2, with 14 bases matching TRBD2. The CDR3 runs 20 residues. Trimming removed 4 bases from V and 4 bases from J; junction bases left unmatched: 14. In germline, CDR1 is LNHDA, CDR2 SQIVND (reference sequence). CDR3 protein: CASSTGPGLAGVGGTGELFF. The CDR3 nucleotides are TGTGCCAGTAGTACTGGACCGGGACTAGCGGGGGTAGGCGGCACCGGGGAGCTGTTTTTT.

This sequence joins TRBV23-1 and TRBJ2-3; tentatively, D is TRBD1 or TRBD2 (5 bases each). TRBV23-1 falls under the ORF class, with uncertain function. CDR3 length: 13 amino acids. V lost 1 base and J lost 12, with 14 bases in between. The CDR3: CASSQFVGDGQYF. Here the CDR3 DNA reads TGCGCCAGCAGTCAATTTGTGGGGGATGGCCAGTATTTT.